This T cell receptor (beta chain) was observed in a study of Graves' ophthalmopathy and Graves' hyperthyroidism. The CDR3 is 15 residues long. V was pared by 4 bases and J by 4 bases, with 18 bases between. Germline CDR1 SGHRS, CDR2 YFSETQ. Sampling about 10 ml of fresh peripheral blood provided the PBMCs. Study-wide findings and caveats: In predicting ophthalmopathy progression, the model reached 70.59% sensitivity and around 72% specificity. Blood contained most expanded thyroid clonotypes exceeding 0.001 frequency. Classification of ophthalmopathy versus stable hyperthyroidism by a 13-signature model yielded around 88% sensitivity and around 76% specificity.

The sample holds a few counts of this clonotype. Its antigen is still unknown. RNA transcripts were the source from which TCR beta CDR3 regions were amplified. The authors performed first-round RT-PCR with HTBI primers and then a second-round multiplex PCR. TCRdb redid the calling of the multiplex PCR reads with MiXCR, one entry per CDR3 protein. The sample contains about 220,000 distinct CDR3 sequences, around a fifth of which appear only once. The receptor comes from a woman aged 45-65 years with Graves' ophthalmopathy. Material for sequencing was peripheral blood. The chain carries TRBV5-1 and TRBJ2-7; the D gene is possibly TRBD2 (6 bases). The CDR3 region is CASSMGGGSPYEQYF. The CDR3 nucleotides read TGCGCCAGCAGCATGGGGGGTGGCTCTCCATACGAGCAGTACTTC.